The 13 T cell receptor beta chains listed next were all sequenced from one sample in a study of cytomegalovirus exposure and HLA in healthy donors. The PCR had 60 Vbeta and 13 Jbeta primers. Assay used: immunoSEQ multiplex PCR; TCRdb lists only in-frame clones, some missing. The table lists some 120,000 clones, 75% of them singletons. The specimen was PBMCs. The receptors here all came from a woman aged 40-49 years in good health and CMV-seropositive.

The V gene is TRBV6-1, the J gene TRBJ1-5, with a possible D match to TRBD1 (6 bases). V lost 4 bases and J lost 2, with 12 bases in between. The V gene's germline CDR1 is MNHNS and CDR2 SASEGT. The CDR3 runs 15 residues. The CDR3 DNA reads TGTGCCAGCAGTGGACAGGTAATCGGCAATCAGCCCCAGCATTTT. Translating it yields CASSGQVIGNQPQHF.

This clone was detected only a few times. The sample contains more than one DNA sequence encoding this CDR3. The chain carries TRBV18 and TRBJ1-2; 9 nucleotides line up with TRBD1. There are 14 residues in the CDR3. J lost 4 bases, V lost 3 bases, and 3 bases had no gene match. Germline V gene lookup returns CDR1 KGHSH and CDR2 LQKENI. CDR3 residues: CASSPGQGLYGYTF. The DNA for the CDR3 is TGTGCCAGCTCACCCGGACAGGGGCTCTATGGCTACACCTTC. Based on the CDR3 plus reference TRBV18 and TRBJ1-2, the full variable domain is NAGVMQNPRHLVRRRGQEARLRCSPMKGHSHVYWYRQLPEEGLKFMVYLQKENIIDESGMPKERFSAEFPKEGPSILRIQQVVRGDSAAYFCASSPGQGLYGYTFGSGTRLTVV.

The rearrangement joins TRBV7-6 to TRBJ2-5, with D perhaps TRBD1 (6 bases). The CDR3 loop spans 14 amino acids. From germline, CDR1 is SGHVS and CDR2 FNYEAQ. V was cut by 5 bases and J by 0 bases, with 10 bases left in between. In DNA, the CDR3 is TGTGCCAGCAGCCTCAGGGGTCACCAAGAGACCCAGTACTTC. It is translated as CASSLRGHQETQYF.

The chain links TRBV9 to TRBJ1-4, with D perhaps matching TRBD1 (5 bases). Germline V gives CDR1 SGDLS, CDR2 YYNGEE. This CDR3 region has 16 residues. The V gene lost 0 bases and the J gene lost 7 bases, with 16 bases spanning the gap. CDR3: CASSVEMQGPGEKLFF. CDR3 bases: TGTGCCAGCAGCGTAGAAATGCAGGGCCCGGGTGAAAAACTGTTTTTT. Together with reference TRBV9 and TRBJ1-4, the CDR3 gives the full variable domain: DSGVTQTPKHLITATGQRVTLRCSPRSGDLSVYWYQQSLDQGLQFLIQYYNGEERAKGNILERFSAQQFPDLHSELNLSSLELGDSALYFCASSVEMQGPGEKLFFGSGTQLSVL.

The chain employs TRBV2 and TRBJ2-2; D might be TRBD1 (5 bases). CDR3 length equals 15 residues. The V end lost 0 bases, the J end lost 5 bases, and 10 bases lay between the germline ends. CDR1 is SNHLY and CDR2 is FYNNEI in the germline V gene. The chain's CDR3 is CASSEAQGRTGELFF. Written as DNA, the CDR3 is TGTGCCAGCAGTGAAGCGCAGGGCCGGACCGGGGAGCTGTTTTTT.

A few counts support this clone. J is TRBJ1-2 and V is TRBV7-9, with D unresolved. The CDR3 runs to 14 residues. CDR1 and CDR2 (germline): SEHNR, FQNEAQ (reference sequence). Trimming removed 0 bases at V and 6 bases at J, with 11 bases between. CDR3 sequence: CASSLAAGINGYTF. The DNA for the CDR3 is TGTGCCAGCAGCTTAGCGGCAGGTATTAATGGCTACACCTTC.

The chain carries TRBV28 and TRBJ2-5, with 7 positions matching TRBD2. The germline gives CDR1 MDHEN, CDR2 SYDVKM. This CDR3 contains 16 residues. V lost 6 bases and J lost 0; bases outside the gene matches: 10. In DNA form, the CDR3 reads TGTGCCAGCAGGGGTGTGTGGAGCGGGGACCAAGAGACCCAGTACTTC. As protein: CASRGVWSGDQETQYF. Combining the CDR3 with reference TRBV28 and TRBJ2-5 gives the whole variable domain DVKVTQSSRYLVKRTGEKVFLECVQDMDHENMFWYRQDPGLGLRLIYFSYDVKMKEKGDIPEGYSVSREKKERFSLILESASTNQTSMYLCASRGVWSGDQETQYFGPGTRLLVL.

The chain joins TRBV9 to TRBJ1-2; TRBD1 matches 10 bases. Unmatched junction bases numbered 21, after V lost 1 base and J lost 9 bases. Germline V gene lookup returns CDR1 SGDLS and CDR2 YYNGEE. CDR3 size: 19 residues. The CDR3 here is CASSVSNSEGTGDSYRYTF. The CDR3 DNA reads TGTGCCAGCAGCGTATCCAACTCCGAGGGGACAGGGGATTCGTATCGCTACACCTTC.

The CDR3 sequence is CASSTAETEAFF. For the CDR3, the DNA is TGTGCCAGCAGCACCGCGGAGACTGAAGCTTTCTTT. V is TRBV6-5 and J is TRBJ1-1; D gene unclear. Germline loops: CDR1 MNHEY, CDR2 SVGAGI. The V gene lost 6 bases and the J gene lost 5 bases, with 10 bases spanning the gap. The CDR3 covers 12 residues.

As regards this clone: The germline gene is not matched at one end of the junction; a read error may be the cause. The DNA of the CDR3 is TGTGCTAGCAGCTTGTCTCCCTATGCCGATACGCAGTATTTT. This gives the protein CASSLSPYADTQYF. The rearrangement uses TRBV7-7 and TRBJ2-3; D remains unclear. The germline V gene encodes CDR1 SSHAT and CDR2 FNYEAQ (reference sequence). There are 14 residues in the CDR3.

The genes are TRBV13 and TRBJ1-2, with D possibly matching TRBD1 (5 bases). CDR1 is PRHDT and CDR2 is FYEKMQ in the germline V gene (reference sequence). Deletions cut 5 bases from V and 4 bases from J, with 14 bases between. The CDR3 has 14 residues. CDR3 region: CASSRGGFFYGYTF. The CDR3 bases are TGTGCCAGCAGCCGGGGGGGGTTCTTCTATGGCTACACCTTC.

CDR3 residues: CASKTSGSARGFTLSYGYTF. CDR3 in DNA: TGTGCCAGCAAGACGTCCGGTTCGGCCAGGGGATTTACGCTTTCCTATGGCTACACCTTC. This rearrangement joins TRBV28 to TRBJ1-2, with D perhaps matching TRBD1 (6 bases). The CDR3 sequence is 20 residues long. V was trimmed by 7 bases and J by 4 bases, leaving 34 bases between them. Per the germline V gene, CDR1 is MDHEN and CDR2 is SYDVKM.

The chain recombines TRBV4-3 with TRBJ2-1; no definite D call. The V gene's germline CDR1 is LGHNA and CDR2 YSLEER. The CDR3 runs 14 residues. V was pared by 0 bases and J by 7 bases, with 10 bases between. CDR3 protein: CASSQDPRINEQFF. The CDR3 DNA reads as TGCGCCAGCAGCCAAGACCCCAGGATAAATGAGCAGTTCTTC.